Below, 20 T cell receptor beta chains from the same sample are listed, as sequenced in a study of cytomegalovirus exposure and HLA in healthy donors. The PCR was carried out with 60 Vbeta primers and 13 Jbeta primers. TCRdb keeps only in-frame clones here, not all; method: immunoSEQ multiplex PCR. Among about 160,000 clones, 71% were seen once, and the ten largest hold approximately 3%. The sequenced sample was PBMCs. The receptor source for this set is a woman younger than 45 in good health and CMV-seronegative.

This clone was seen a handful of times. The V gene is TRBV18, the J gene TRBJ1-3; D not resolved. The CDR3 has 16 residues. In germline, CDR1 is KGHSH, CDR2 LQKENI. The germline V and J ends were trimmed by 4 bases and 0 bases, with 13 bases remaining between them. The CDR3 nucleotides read TGTGCCAGCTCACAGGACCTGGGAGCCTCTGGAAACACCATATATTTT. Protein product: CASSQDLGASGNTIYF.

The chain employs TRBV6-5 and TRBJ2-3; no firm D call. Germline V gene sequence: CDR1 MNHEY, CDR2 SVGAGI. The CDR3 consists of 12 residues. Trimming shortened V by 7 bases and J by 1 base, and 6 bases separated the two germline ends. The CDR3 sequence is CASNSGTDTQYF. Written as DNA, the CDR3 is TGTGCCAGCAACAGTGGCACAGATACGCAGTATTTT.

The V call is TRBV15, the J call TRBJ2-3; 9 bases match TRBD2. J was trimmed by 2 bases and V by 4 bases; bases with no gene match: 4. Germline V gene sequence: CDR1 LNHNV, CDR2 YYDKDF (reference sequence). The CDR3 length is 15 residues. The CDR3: CATSISGGATDTQYF. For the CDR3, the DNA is TGTGCCACCAGCATTAGCGGGGGCGCCACAGATACGCAGTATTTT.

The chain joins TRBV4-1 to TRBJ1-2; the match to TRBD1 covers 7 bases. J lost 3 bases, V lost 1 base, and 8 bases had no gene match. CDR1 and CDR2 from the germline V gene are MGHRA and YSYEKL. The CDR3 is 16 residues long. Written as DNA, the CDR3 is TGCGCCAGCAGCCAAGTCGAGGGGGCGCATCACTATGGCTACACCTTC. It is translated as CASSQVEGAHHYGYTF.

CDR3 sequence (DNA): TGTGCCAGCAGTTTATTTCGGGGGGGAGATACCCAGTACTTC. Protein sequence: CASSLFRGGDTQYF. This chain joins TRBV27 and TRBJ2-5; 8 bases are a match to TRBD2. The CDR3 spans 14 residues. CDR1 and CDR2 (germline): MNHEY, SMNVEV (reference sequence). V lost 1 base and J lost 8; bases outside the gene matches: 6.

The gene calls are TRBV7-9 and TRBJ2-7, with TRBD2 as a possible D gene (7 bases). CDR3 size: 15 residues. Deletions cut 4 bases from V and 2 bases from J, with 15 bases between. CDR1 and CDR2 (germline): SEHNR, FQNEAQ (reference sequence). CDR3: CASSSPAGATYEQYF. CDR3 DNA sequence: TGTGCCAGCAGCTCCCCGGCGGGGGCGACCTACGAGCAGTACTTC.

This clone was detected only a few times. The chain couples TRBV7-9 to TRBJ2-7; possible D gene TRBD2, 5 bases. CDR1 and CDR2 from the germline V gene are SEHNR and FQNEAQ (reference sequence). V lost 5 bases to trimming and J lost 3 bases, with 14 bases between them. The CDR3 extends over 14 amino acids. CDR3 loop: CASSAPEENYEQYF. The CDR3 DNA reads TGTGCCAGCAGCGCTCCGGAGGAAAACTACGAGCAGTACTTC.

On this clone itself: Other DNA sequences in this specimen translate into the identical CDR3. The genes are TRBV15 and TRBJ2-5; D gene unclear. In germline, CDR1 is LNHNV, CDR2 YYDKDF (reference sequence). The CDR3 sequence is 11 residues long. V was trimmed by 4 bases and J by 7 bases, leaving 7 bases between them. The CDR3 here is CATSIGGTQYF. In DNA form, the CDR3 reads TGTGCCACCAGCATCGGCGGGACCCAGTACTTC.

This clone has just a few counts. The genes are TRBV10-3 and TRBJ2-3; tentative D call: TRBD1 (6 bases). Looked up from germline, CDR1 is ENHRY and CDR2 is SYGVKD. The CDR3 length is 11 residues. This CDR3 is CAGASTDTQYF. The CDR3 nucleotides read TGTGCGGGGGCTAGCACAGATACGCAGTATTTT.

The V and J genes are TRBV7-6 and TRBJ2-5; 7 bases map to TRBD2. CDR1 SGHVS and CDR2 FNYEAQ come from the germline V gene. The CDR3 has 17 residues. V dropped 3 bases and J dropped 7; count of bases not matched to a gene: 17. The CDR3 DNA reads TGTGCCAGCAGCTTCGAGAAGTCGGGGGGATTTCGAGGGACCCAGTACTTC. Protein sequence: CASSFEKSGGFRGTQYF.

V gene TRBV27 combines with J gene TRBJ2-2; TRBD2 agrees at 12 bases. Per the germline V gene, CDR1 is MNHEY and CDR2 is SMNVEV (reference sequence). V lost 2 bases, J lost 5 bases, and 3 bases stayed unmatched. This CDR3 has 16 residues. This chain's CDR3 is CASSLRLAGGTGELFF. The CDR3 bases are TGTGCCAGCAGTTTAAGGCTAGCGGGGGGGACCGGGGAGCTGTTTTTT.

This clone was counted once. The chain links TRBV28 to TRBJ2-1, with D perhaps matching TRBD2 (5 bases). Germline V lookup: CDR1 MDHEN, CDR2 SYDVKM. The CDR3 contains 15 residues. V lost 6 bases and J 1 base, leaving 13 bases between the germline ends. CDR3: CASSLDPGSYNEQFF. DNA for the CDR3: TGTGCCAGCAGCCTCGACCCGGGATCCTACAATGAGCAGTTCTTC. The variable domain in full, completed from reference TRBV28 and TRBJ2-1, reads DVKVTQSSRYLVKRTGEKVFLECVQDMDHENMFWYRQDPGLGLRLIYFSYDVKMKEKGDIPEGYSVSREKKERFSLILESASTNQTSMYLCASSLDPGSYNEQFFGPGTRLTVL.

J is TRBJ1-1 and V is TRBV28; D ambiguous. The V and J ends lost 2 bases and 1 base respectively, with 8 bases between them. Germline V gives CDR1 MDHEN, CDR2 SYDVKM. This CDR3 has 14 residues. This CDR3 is CASSLRQANTEAFF. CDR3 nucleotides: TGTGCCAGCAGTTTAAGGCAGGCGAACACTGAAGCTTTCTTT. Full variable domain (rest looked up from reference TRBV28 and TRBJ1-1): DVKVTQSSRYLVKRTGEKVFLECVQDMDHENMFWYRQDPGLGLRLIYFSYDVKMKEKGDIPEGYSVSREKKERFSLILESASTNQTSMYLCASSLRQANTEAFFGQGTRLTVV.

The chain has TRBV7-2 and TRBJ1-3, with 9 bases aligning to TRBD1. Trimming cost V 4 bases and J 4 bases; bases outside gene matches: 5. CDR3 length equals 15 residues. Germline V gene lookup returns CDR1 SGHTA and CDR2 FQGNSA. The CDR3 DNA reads TGTGCCAGCAGCTCCGGGACAGGGAAAGGAAACACCATATATTTT. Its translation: CASSSGTGKGNTIYF.

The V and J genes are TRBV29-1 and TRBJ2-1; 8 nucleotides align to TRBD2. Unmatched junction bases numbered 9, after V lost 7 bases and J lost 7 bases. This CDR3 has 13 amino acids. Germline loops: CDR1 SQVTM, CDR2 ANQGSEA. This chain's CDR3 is CSAPRAGGNEQFF. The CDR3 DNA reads TGCAGCGCACCCCGGGCGGGGGGAAATGAGCAGTTCTTC.

The CDR3 sequence: CASSPGHIYEQYF. Here the CDR3 DNA reads TGTGCCAGCAGTCCCGGACATATCTACGAGCAGTACTTC. This chain connects TRBV28 to TRBJ2-7; D possibly corresponds to TRBD1 (5 bases). The CDR3 extends over 13 amino acids. Trimming removed 5 bases from V and 3 bases from J, with 11 bases in between. Germline lookup yields CDR1 MDHEN and CDR2 SYDVKM.

The DNA for the CDR3 is TGTGCCAGCAGTTTTACAGCGGGAGAAGAGACCCAGTACTTC. This gives the protein CASSFTAGEETQYF. The J gene is TRBJ2-5, the V gene TRBV7-9; 8 nucleotides align to TRBD2. Germline V gene lookup returns CDR1 SEHNR and CDR2 FQNEAQ (reference sequence). The CDR3 sequence is 14 residues long. With V trimmed by 6 bases and J by 3 bases, 6 bases remained unmatched.

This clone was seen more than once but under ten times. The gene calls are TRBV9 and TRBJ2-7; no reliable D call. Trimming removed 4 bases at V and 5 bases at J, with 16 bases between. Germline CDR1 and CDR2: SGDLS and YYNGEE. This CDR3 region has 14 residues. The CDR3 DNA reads TGTGCCAGCAGCACCGACATGTTTACGGACGAGCAGTACTTC. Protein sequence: CASSTDMFTDEQYF.

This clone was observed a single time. In nucleotides, the CDR3 is TGTGCCAGCAGACCCCTGAGACAGTCCTCCTACGAGCAGTACTTC. Encoded protein: CASRPLRQSSYEQYF. This chain joins TRBV2 and TRBJ2-7; D might be TRBD1 (5 bases). Germline CDR1 and CDR2: SNHLY and FYNNEI. CDR3 length equals 15 residues. Trimming took off 6 bases at V and 0 bases at J, with 15 bases between the two ends.

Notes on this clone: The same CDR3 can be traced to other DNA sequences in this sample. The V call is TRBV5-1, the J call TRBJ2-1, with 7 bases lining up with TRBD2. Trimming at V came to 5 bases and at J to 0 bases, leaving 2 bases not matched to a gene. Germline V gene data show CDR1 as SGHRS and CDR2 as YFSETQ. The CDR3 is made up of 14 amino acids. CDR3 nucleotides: TGCGCCAGCAGTTCTAGCGGCTCCTACAATGAGCAGTTCTTC. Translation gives CASSSSGSYNEQFF.